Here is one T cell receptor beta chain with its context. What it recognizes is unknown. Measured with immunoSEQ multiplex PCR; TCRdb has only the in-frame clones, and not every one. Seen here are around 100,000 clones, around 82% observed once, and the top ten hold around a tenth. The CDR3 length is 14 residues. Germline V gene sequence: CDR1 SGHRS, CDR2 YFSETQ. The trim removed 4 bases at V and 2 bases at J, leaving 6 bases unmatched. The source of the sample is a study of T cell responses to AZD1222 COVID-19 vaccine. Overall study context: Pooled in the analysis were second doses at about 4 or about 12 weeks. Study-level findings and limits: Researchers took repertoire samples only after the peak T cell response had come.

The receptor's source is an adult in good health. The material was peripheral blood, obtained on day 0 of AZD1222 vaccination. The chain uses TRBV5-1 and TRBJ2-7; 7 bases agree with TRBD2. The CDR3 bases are TGCGCCAGCAGCAGCCGGGAGGTTACCTACGAGCAGTACTTC. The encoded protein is CASSSREVTYEQYF.